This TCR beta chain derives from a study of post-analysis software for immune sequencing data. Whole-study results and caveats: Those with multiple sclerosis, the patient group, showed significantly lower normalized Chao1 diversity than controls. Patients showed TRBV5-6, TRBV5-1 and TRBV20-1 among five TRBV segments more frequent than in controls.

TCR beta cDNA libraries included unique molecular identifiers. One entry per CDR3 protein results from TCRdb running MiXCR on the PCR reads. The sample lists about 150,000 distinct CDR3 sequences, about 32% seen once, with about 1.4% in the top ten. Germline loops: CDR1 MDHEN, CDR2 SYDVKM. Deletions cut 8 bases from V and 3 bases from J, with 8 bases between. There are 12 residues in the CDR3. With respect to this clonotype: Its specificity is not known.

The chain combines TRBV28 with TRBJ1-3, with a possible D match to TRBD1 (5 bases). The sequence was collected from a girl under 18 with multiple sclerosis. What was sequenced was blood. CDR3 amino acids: CASEGFGNTIYF. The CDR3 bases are TGTGCCAGCGAGGGGTTTGGAAACACCATATATTTT.